This T cell receptor beta chain was obtained from a study of post-analysis software for immune sequencing data. About the study: Disease trajectories encompassed relapsing-remitting, secondary progressive and progressive-relapsing multiple sclerosis. General study results and limits: Same-batch samples co-clustered strongly by F measure. Patients had higher frequencies than controls of about 5 TRBV segments, including TRBV5-6, TRBV5-1 and TRBV20-1. Versus controls, multiple sclerosis patients showed significantly lower diversity (normalized Chao1).

Unique-molecular-identifier-tagged TCR beta cDNA libraries were used. Between about 1 and 10 million T cells gave rise to about 450,000 cDNA molecules. TCRdb redid the calling of the PCR reads with MiXCR, one entry per CDR3 protein. The data hold about 810,000 distinct CDR3 sequences, with approximately 57% observed a single time. V lost 10 bases and J 3 bases, leaving 10 bases between the germline ends. CDR3 length: 11 amino acids. Comments on this clonotype: Antigen unknown.

The rearrangement joins TRBV12-3 or TRBV12-4 to TRBJ2-7; D call uncertain. The specimen sequenced was blood. This clonotype originated in a girl under 18 with multiple sclerosis. The CDR3 sequence: CATSLDYEQYF. For the CDR3, the DNA is TGTGCCACTTCGTTAGACTACGAGCAGTACTTC.